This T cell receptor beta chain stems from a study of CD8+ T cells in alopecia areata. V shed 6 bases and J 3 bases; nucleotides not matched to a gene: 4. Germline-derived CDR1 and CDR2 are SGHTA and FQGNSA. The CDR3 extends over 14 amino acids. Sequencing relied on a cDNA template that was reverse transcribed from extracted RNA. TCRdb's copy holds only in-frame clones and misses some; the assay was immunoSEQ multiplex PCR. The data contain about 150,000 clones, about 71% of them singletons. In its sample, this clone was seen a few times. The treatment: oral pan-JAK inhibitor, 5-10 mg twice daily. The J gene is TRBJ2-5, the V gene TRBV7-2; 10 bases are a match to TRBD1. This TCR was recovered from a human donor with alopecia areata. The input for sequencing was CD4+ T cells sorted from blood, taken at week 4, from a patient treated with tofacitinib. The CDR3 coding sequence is TGTGCCAGCAGGTCCGGGACAGGGGAAGAGACCCAGTACTTC. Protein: CASRSGTGEETQYF.